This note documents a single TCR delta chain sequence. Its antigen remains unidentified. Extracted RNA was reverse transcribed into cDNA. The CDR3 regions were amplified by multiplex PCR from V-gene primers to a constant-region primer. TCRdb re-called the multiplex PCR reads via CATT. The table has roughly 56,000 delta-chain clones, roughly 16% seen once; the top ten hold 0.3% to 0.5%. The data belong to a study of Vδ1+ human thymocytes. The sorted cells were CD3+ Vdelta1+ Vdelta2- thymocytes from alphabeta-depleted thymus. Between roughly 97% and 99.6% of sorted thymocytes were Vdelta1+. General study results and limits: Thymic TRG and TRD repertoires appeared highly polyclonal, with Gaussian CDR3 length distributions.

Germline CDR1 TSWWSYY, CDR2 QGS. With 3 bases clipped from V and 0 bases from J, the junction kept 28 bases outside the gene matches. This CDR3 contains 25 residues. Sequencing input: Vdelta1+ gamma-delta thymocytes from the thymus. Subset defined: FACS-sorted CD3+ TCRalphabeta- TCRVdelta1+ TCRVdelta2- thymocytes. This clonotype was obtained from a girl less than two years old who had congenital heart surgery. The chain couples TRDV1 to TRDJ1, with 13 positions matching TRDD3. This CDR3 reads CALGEQGLPYLMYWGIRGYTDKLIF. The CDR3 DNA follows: TGTGCTCTTGGGGAGCAAGGCCTTCCCTACCTTATGTACTGGGGGATACGAGGGTACACCGATAAACTCATCTTT.